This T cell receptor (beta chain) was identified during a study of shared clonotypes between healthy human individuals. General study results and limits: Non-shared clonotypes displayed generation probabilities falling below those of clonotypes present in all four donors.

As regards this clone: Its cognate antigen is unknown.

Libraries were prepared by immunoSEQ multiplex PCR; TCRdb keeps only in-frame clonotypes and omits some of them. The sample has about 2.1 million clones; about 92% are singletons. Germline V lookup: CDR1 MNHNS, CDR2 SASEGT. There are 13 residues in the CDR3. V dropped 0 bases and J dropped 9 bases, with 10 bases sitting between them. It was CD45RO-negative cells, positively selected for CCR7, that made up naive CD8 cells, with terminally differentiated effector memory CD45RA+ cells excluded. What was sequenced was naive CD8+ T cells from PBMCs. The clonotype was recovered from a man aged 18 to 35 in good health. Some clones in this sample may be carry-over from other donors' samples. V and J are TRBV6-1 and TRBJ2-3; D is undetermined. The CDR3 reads CASSEAQASTQYF. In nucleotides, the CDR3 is TGTGCCAGCAGTGAAGCCCAGGCGTCCACGCAGTATTTT.